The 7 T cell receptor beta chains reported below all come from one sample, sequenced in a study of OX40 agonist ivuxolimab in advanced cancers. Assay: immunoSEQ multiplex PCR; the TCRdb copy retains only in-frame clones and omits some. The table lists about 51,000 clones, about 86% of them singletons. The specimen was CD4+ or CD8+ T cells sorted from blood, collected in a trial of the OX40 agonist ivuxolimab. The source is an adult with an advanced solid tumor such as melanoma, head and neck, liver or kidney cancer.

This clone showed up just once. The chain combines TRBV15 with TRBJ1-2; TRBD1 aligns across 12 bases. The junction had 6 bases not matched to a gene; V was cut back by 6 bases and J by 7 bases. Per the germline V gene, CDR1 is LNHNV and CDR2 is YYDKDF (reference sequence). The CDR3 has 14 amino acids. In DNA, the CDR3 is TGTGCCACCAGAGGGACAGGGGGCGTGGGTGGCTACACCTTC. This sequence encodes CATRGTGGVGGYTF.

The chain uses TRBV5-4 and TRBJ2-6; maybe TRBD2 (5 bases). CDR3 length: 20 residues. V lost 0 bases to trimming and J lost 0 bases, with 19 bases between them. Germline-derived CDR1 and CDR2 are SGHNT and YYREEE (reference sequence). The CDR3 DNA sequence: TGTGCCAGCAGCTTGGGCCGAGGGTTGCAGTCCAACTCTGGGGCCAACGTCCTGACTTTC. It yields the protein CASSLGRGLQSNSGANVLTF.

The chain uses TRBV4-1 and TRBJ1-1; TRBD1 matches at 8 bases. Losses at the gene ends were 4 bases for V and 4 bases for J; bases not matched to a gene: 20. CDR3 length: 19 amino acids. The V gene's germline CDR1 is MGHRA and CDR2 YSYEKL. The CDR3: CASSPLGWLTGGGITEAFF. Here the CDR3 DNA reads TGCGCCAGCAGCCCCCTGGGGTGGCTTACAGGGGGTGGTATCACTGAAGCTTTCTTT.

CDR3 residues: CASSLGPSNQPQHF. DNA for the CDR3: TGTGCCAGCAGCTTGGGACCGTCGAATCAGCCCCAGCATTTT. The J gene is TRBJ1-5, the V gene TRBV5-5; D unclear. This CDR3 has 14 residues. The V and J ends lost 0 bases and 4 bases respectively, with 8 bases between them. The germline CDR1 and CDR2 sequences are SGHKS and YYEKEE (reference sequence).

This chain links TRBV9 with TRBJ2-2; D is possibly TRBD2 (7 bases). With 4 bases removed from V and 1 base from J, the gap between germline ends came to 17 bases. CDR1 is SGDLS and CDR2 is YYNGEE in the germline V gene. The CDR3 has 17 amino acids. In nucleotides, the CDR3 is TGTGCCAGCAGCCAACTCCCCGGGGGGCGGAACACCGGGGAGCTGTTTTTT. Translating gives CASSQLPGGRNTGELFF.

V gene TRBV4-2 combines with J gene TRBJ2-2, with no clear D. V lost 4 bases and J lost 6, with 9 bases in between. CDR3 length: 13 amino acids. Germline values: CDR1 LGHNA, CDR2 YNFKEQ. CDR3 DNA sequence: TGTGCCAGCAGCCCAGACCCTCCCGGGGAGCTGTTTTTT. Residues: CASSPDPPGELFF.

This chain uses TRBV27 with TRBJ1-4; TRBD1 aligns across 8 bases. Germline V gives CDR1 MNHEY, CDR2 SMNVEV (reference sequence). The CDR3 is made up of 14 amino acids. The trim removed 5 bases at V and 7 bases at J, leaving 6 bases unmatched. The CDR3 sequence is CASSPDRATEKLFF. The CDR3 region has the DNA TGTGCCAGCAGTCCGGACAGGGCGACTGAAAAACTGTTTTTT.